This TCR beta chain was sequenced for a study of shared clonotypes between healthy human individuals. CD8 cells classed as naive were CD45RO-negative and positively selected for CCR7, excluding terminally differentiated effector memory CD45RA+ cells. The study ran the assay at deep level. Sequencing was performed with immunoSEQ multiplex PCR; in TCRdb, only in-frame clones are kept and a portion is missing. The repertoire includes about 2.1 million clones, 93% of them detected once, and roughly 1.7% sits in the top ten. This clone was recorded only once. The antigen is unknown. V trimming: 1 base; J trimming: 9 bases; junction bases outside the gene matches: 12. Germline V CDR1 and CDR2: SGHAT, FQNNGV. The CDR3 runs 16 residues. Study-wide results and limits: Rarefaction gave evidence that sorted-subset sequencing remained incomplete despite large depth.

The chain couples TRBV11-2 to TRBJ2-7; 10 nucleotides align to TRBD2. The sequenced sample was naive CD8+ T cells from PBMCs. The receptor's source is a man between 18 and 35 years old in good health. Some clones in this sample may be carry-over from other donors' samples. CDR3 sequence (DNA): TGTGCCAGCAGCTTAGTTCGGTTGACTAGCGGGCTAGCGCAGTACTTC. Protein: CASSLVRLTSGLAQYF.